The text below deals with one T cell receptor (beta chain). The antigen remains unidentified. This sample was taken from a study of T cell responses to AZD1222 COVID-19 vaccine. Pooled in the analysis were second doses at about 4 or about 12 weeks. Using immunoSEQ multiplex PCR, the repertoire was profiled, and TCRdb retains in-frame clones only, with some absent. The data hold 180,000 or so clones, with about nine tenths observed a single time. General observations from the study: Unmutated variant regions are reportedly the target of nearly half of TCRs that are spike-specific. Sampled repertoires all dated from after the peak T cell response.

Sequencing used peripheral blood, obtained 28 days after the second AZD1222 dose. This TCR was recovered from an adult who received the AZD1222 COVID-19 vaccine.

The DNA for the CDR3 is TGTGCCAGCTTTCCGCCGGGGGGGTGGAACAATGAGCAGTTCTTC. Translating gives CASFPPGGWNNEQFF. V usage is TRBV28 and J usage is TRBJ2-1; 8 bases fit TRBD2. Germline V gives CDR1 MDHEN, CDR2 SYDVKM. Trimming cost V 8 bases and J 5 bases; bases outside gene matches: 11. CDR3 size: 15 residues.